This T cell receptor beta chain derives from a study of metastatic and nonmetastatic thyroid tumors. Study as a whole: Repertoire data that came from the blood and tumor or nodule tissue of malignant and benign thyroid patients were compared. Study observations and caveats: Significantly higher TCR beta diversity was reportedly seen in malignant thyroid tumors than benign nodules, in blood and tumor.

The entire patient cohort was treatment-naive prior to thyroid surgery. The sample holds many counts of this clone. Its antigen is as yet unknown. As handled by the study authors: A distant-metastasis classifier for papillary thyroid cancer was built using CDR3 differences across clinicopathological groups. TCRdb called clones again from the PCR reads with MiXCR. The V and J calls here are based on TCRdb, not the publication. The sample includes about 40,000 clones, around 10% seen only once; the top ten take approximately 20%. Deletions cut 4 bases from V and 2 bases from J, with 5 bases between. The CDR3 runs 12 residues. The germline V gene has CDR1 SGDLS and CDR2 YYNGEE.

The gene calls are TRBV9 and TRBJ2-3; D ambiguous. Sequencing used blood. This receptor was taken from a female donor with papillary thyroid cancer or a benign thyroid nodule (not recorded which). Some clones in this sample may be carry-over from other donors' samples. CDR3 nucleotides: TGTGCCAGCAGCTTGCACACAGATACGCAGTATTTT. It yields the protein CASSLHTDTQYF.